One T cell receptor (beta chain) is described in this entry. TCRdb keeps only in-frame clones here, not all; method: immunoSEQ multiplex PCR. Of about 87,000 clones listed, less than 90% are singletons. The sample belongs to a study of PD-L1 blockade in urothelial cancer. Study as a whole: It was at 3 weeks (second dose) and 6 weeks after treatment start that blood was analyzed. The median T cell count in blood samples was more than 110,000.

V shed 0 bases and J shed 8 bases, with 13 bases lying between them. The germline CDR1 and CDR2 sequences are LGHNA and YSLEER. The CDR3 is 15 amino acids. Time point: pretreatment peripheral blood. The sequencing used PBMCs, collected around atezolizumab (anti-PD-L1) treatment. The receptor was isolated from a man in his 60s with urothelial cancer. The V gene is TRBV4-3, the J gene TRBJ1-4; D uncertain. CDR3 DNA sequence: TGCGCCAGCAGCCAAGACAGGTCTGCCAGCGAAAAACTGTTTTTT. As protein: CASSQDRSASEKLFF.